The sequence of this TCR beta chain was determined in a study of OX40 agonist ivuxolimab in advanced cancers. Whole-study context: Under the entry rules, prior anti-PD-1, anti-PD-L1 or anti-CTLA-4 therapy was allowed, and approximately 36% had some.

Some clones are missing from TCRdb's copy, which holds only in-frame ones; the method was immunoSEQ multiplex PCR. The data contain 100,000 to 120,000 clones, around nine tenths of them singletons. Autoimmune disease history or systemic immunosuppression led to patient exclusion. The sample consisted of CD4+ or CD8+ T cells sorted from blood, taken in a trial of the OX40 agonist ivuxolimab. The sequence came from an adult with an advanced solid tumor such as melanoma, head and neck, liver or kidney cancer.

As DNA, the CDR3 is TGTGCCAGCTCACGTACGCCGGGACAGGGGCCTCGGGGAGGATACGAGCAGTACTTC. Translated: CASSRTPGQGPRGGYEQYF. The rearrangement joins TRBV18 to TRBJ2-7, with 10 bases aligning to TRBD1. Germline CDR1 reads KGHSH; CDR2 reads LQKENI. V lost 4 bases, J lost 4 bases, and 19 bases stayed unmatched. The CDR3 sequence is 19 residues long. The variable domain in full, completed from reference TRBV18 and TRBJ2-7, reads NAGVMQNPRHLVRRRGQEARLRCSPMKGHSHVYWYRQLPEEGLKFMVYLQKENIIDESGMPKERFSAEFPKEGPSILRIQQVVRGDSAAYFCASSRTPGQGPRGGYEQYFGPGTRLTVT.